This T cell receptor beta chain was sequenced during a study of response to subunit inactivated influenza vaccine (dated by TCRdb to between 2017 and 2018). As for the study more broadly: Deep quantitative T cell receptor repertoire profiling was used in the study to track responses to a trivalent subunit inactivated influenza vaccine.

In its sample, this clonotype was seen a few times. It lacks a known antigen. No qualities accompany the bases; no much larger clone lies one base away. The CDR3 goes from the cysteine to the phenylalanine over 15 residues. Solely the CDR3 DNA is kept, with 45 bases framed from the first base. The germline V gene supplies CDR1 SQVTM and CDR2 ANQGSEA. After removal of 7 bases from V and 3 bases from J, the junction retains 8 bases not matched to a gene. Beyond this particular receptor, the publication reports: According to the authors, only a limited number of new T cells may be recruited by each seasonal influenza vaccination.

Library generation was performed with RT-PCR. The data were produced on an Illumina HiSeq 2500. TCRdb applied fastp at Q25 and MiXCR to the public reads, then kept only in-frame beta chains. Rows matching on CDR3 protein sequence are summarized as one entry with the most common DNA and genes. This sample has some 850,000 distinct CDR3 sequences in its table, and 15% to 20% of those were observed once. 11% of the sample belongs to the ten largest clones. The material was PBMCs from blood, obtained more than 4 days after vaccination. The sequence links TRBV29-1 to TRBJ1-4; TRBD1 aligns with 10 central bases. The clonotype comes from a man between 50 and 59 years old who received an inactivated influenza vaccine. Donor details come from another sample of the same person, matched by shared clones. At the DNA level, the sequence is TGCAGCGCCGGGACAGGGGCAAGAGCTAATGAAAAACTGTTTTTT. Its protein reads: CSAGTGARANEKLFF.